This TCR beta chain came from a study of blood T cell repertoires in COVID-19. Study overall: In each case, the material was cDNA or gDNA derived from T cells, B-cell-depleted T cells, or PBMCs.

Per the germline V gene, CDR1 is SGHRS and CDR2 is YFSETQ. The ends were cut back, 0 bases at V and 4 bases at J, with 8 bases in the middle. The length of the CDR3 is 15 residues. In the original processing: Scientists estimated how many nucleated cells there were by amplifying reference gene primers. The method was immunoSEQ multiplex PCR; TCRdb's version includes in-frame clones alone and lacks a portion of them. That table supplies the V and J calls and clone size; D and trimming were determined from the DNA. The sample has about 150,000 clones, about 85% seen once. The study drew participants aged about 18 to 90 years from fewer than 30 US areas. A COVID-19 case was met by exposed participants within 2 weeks before study entry.

The sequence was collected from a woman aged 40 to 49 who had been exposed to COVID-19. This chain links TRBV5-1 with TRBJ2-6; maybe TRBD1 (6 bases). The sequenced material came from PBMCs or T cells enriched from blood (not recorded which). This CDR3 is CASSLVGAGANVLTF. Here the CDR3 DNA reads TGCGCCAGCAGCTTGGTGGGGGCCGGGGCCAACGTCCTGACTTTC.